Ten or more counts support the clone carrying this TCR beta chain. Its antigen is still unknown. The data stem from a study of CD8+CD57+ T cells in acquired aplastic anemia. In the study overall: On average, sorted CD4+ and CD8+ cells gave approximately 3.5 ug of DNA. Study findings and constraints: It was found that twenty-nine CD8+ CDR3 sequences were shared between patients and controls. Controls and patients did not differ significantly in CD8+ Simpson's diversity.

Sequenced patients had shown CD8+CD57+ cell expansion by flow cytometry. Every patient was diagnosed with severe acquired aplastic anemia. Genomic DNA constituted the template upon which TCR beta VDJ and CDR3 profiling was performed. TCRdb re-analysed the reads in MiXCR, keeping a single row per CDR3 protein. The sample lists around 430,000 distinct CDR3 sequences, around a third occurring once. The receptor's source is a human donor with aplastic anemia. Sequencing was performed on sorted CD4+, CD8+, or CD8+CD57+ T cells (not recorded which) from PBMCs.

CDR3 region: CASSEAPPNSPLHF. The DNA of the CDR3 is TGTGCCAGCAGTGAAGCCCCACCGAATTCACCCCTCCACTTT. The gene calls are TRBV6-1 and TRBJ1-6; D gene uncertain. This CDR3 contains 14 residues. The V end lost 0 bases, the J end lost 7 bases, and 7 bases lay between the germline ends. Germline V gene lookup returns CDR1 MNHNS and CDR2 SASEGT.